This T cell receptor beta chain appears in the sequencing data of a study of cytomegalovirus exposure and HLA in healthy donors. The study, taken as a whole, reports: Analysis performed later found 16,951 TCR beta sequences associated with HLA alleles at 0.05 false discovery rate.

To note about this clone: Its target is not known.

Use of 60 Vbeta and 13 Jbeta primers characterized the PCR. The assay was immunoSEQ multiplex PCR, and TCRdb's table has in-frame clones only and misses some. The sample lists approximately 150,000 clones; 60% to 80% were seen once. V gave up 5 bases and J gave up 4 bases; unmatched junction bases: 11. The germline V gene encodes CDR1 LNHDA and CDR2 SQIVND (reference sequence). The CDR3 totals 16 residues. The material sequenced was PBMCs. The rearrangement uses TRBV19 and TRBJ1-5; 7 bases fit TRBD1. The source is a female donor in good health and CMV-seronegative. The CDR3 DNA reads TGTGCCAGTAGTCCCAGAGACAGGGCGACAAATCAGCCCCAGCATTTT. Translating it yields CASSPRDRATNQPQHF.